This T cell receptor beta chain was recovered during a study of cytomegalovirus exposure and HLA in healthy donors. The PCR was carried out with 60 Vbeta primers and 13 Jbeta primers. Some clones are missing from TCRdb's copy, which holds only in-frame ones; the method was immunoSEQ multiplex PCR. Among approximately 190,000 clones listed, about 84% were seen once. V was pared by 0 bases and J by 2 bases, with 12 bases between. Germline lookup yields CDR1 SGHRS and CDR2 YFSETQ. The CDR3 spans 15 residues. The sequence was obtained from a man aged 50 to 60 in good health and CMV-seronegative. J is TRBJ2-7 and V is TRBV5-1, with no clear D. Sequenced input: PBMCs. CDR3 sequence reads: CASSLARKGAYEQYF. The CDR3 nucleotides are TGCGCCAGCAGCTTGGCCCGGAAAGGAGCCTACGAGCAGTACTTC. The full variable domain, completed using reference TRBV5-1 and TRBJ2-7, is KAGVTQTPRYLIKTRGQQVTLSCSPISGHRSVSWYQQTPGQGLQFLFEYFSETQRNKGNFPGRFSGRQFSNSRSEMNVSTLELGDSALYLCASSLARKGAYEQYFGPGTRLTVT.